The table lists the clone carrying this T cell receptor (beta chain) with a count of one. These data belong to a study of blood T cell repertoires in COVID-19. In the study overall: COVID-19 samples, acute and convalescent, were from the United States, Italy and Spain. Nucleic acid was either cDNA or gDNA, and it came from T cells, B-cell-depleted T cells, or PBMCs.

The CDR3 is 14 amino acids. The V and J ends lost 1 base and 5 bases respectively, with 9 bases between them. Germline assignment: CDR1 SGHAT and CDR2 FQDESV (reference sequence). Per the original data handling: Amplification with reference gene primers provided the estimates of nucleated cell counts. Produced via immunoSEQ multiplex PCR; TCRdb's table is partial and in-frame only. From that table come the V and J calls and clone size; the DNA was used to work out D and trimming. The sample has 140,000 to 150,000 clones; over 75% are singletons. The sequence was obtained from a human donor in a cohort sampled during active COVID-19. This chain uses TRBV11-1 with TRBJ2-1; D might be TRBD2 (6 bases). Sequencing input: peripheral blood. The CDR3: CASSLELADNEQFF. The CDR3 region has the DNA TGTGCCAGCAGCTTAGAACTAGCAGACAATGAGCAGTTCTTC.